The present TCR beta chain was sequenced within a study of blood T cell repertoires in COVID-19 (dated by TCRdb to the early 2020s). Notes on the research overall: Samples from collaborators originated in the United States, Italy and Spain and spanned both the acute and convalescent phases of COVID-19. The material from the prospective study consisted of cDNA or gDNA derived from T cells, B-cell-depleted T cells, or PBMCs. The dataset comprised deeply sampled blood TCRbeta repertoires from subjects exposed to, actively infected with, or recovered from COVID-19. The repertoires were released in a freely available public database meant as a resource for research on the immune response to SARS-CoV-2. The samples were drawn from the first 160 participants of the ongoing ImmuneRACE study and from about 1,200 subjects provided by 6 global collaborators. The sample metadata nearly always contained a de-identified subject ID, COVID-19 status, age in years and sex. HLA class I and class II types, where available, came from metadata supplied by the sample provider rather than from assay-based typing. The investigation overall reported the following: The amount of clinical and demographic metadata varied by source and participant and was provided uncurated.

A note on this clone: This clone's antigen is unknown. Qualities for individual bases were not recorded, and no much larger clone is one base off.

TCRbeta CDR3 regions were amplified from genomic DNA by means of the immunoSEQ Assay, a bias-controlled multiplex PCR. The paper's data handling went like this. The number of nucleated cells in each sample was estimated by amplification of reference gene primers within the assay. Sequence reads were collapsed and filtered to measure the absolute abundance of every unique TCRbeta CDR3 rearrangement. Productive Simpson clonality was computed per sample as the square root of Simpson's diversity index over productive rearrangements. This immuneACCESS table, as held by TCRdb, lists in-frame sequences with V and J called but not all clones. Of the missing ones, under half trace to an unresolved V gene in checked studies; the others have no known cause. The V and J calls and clone size are taken from that table; D and trimming were inferred from the DNA. The sample profile shows some 290,000 clones; 81% of them were found once. Less than 3% of the sample rests with the top ten.

The germline V gene (reference sequence) yields LNHNV for CDR1 and YYDKDF for CDR2. Compared with germline, V lacks 5 bases and J lacks 3 bases; bases without a gene match: 5. The cysteine opens and the phenylalanine closes a CDR3 of 14 amino acids. Of the read, only the CDR3 DNA is kept; its 42 bases are in frame from base 1. Whole blood was collected in K2EDTA tubes by collaborating institutions according to the institutions' own protocols. For TCRbeta analysis, collaborator samples were shipped as frozen whole blood, as isolated PBMCs, or as DNA extracted from either sample type. The TCR was taken from a woman between 55 and 75 years old with active or convalescent COVID-19. What was sequenced was peripheral blood. The V and J genes are TRBV15 and TRBJ2-5; TRBD1 agrees with 8 junctional bases. The CDR3 corresponds to CATSDRDRKETQYF. The nucleotides are TGTGCCACCAGCGACCGGGACAGGAAAGAGACCCAGTACTTC.